What follows are 23 T cell receptor beta chains derived from one specimen sequenced in a study of OX40 agonist ivuxolimab in advanced cancers. Method: immunoSEQ multiplex PCR; TCRdb's copy keeps in-frame clones and lacks some. The repertoire holds over 25,000 clones, with about 90% as singletons. The sample consisted of CD4+ or CD8+ T cells sorted from blood, taken in a trial of the OX40 agonist ivuxolimab. All receptors derive from an adult with an advanced solid tumor such as melanoma, head and neck, liver or kidney cancer.

This clone was counted between two and nine times. This chain links TRBV9 with TRBJ2-5; the D is unclear. V lost 6 bases and J lost 3, with 6 bases in between. Germline V gene lookup returns CDR1 SGDLS and CDR2 YYNGEE. The CDR3 consists of 11 residues. The CDR3, as DNA: TGTGCCAGCACTTTAGAAGAGACCCAGTACTTC. This translates into CASTLEETQYF.

This clone was counted a few times. The V gene is TRBV28, the J gene TRBJ1-2, with no clear D. CDR3 length equals 12 residues. Looked up from germline, CDR1 is MDHEN and CDR2 is SYDVKM. The V end lost 6 bases, the J end lost 2 bases, and 7 bases lay between the germline ends. This CDR3 is CASSRGNYGYTF. The DNA of the CDR3 is TGTGCCAGCAGCCGAGGGAACTATGGCTACACCTTC.

This rearrangement joins TRBV19 to TRBJ1-6; 8 positions agree with TRBD1. V was clipped by 6 bases and J by 2 bases; unmatched bases: 12. Germline-derived CDR1 and CDR2 are LNHDA and SQIVND (reference sequence). The CDR3 sequence is 18 residues long. CDR3 in DNA: TGTGCCAGTAGCTTTTATCGGACAGGGCCGACCTATAATTCACCCCTCCACTTT. Encoded protein: CASSFYRTGPTYNSPLHF.

V and J are TRBV27 and TRBJ2-4, with 8 bases matching TRBD2. Per germline, CDR1 MNHEY and CDR2 SMNVEV (reference sequence). The ends lost 5 bases at V and 8 bases at J; junction bases unmatched: 5. The CDR3 loop spans 13 amino acids. This CDR3 is CASSAGGGDIQYF. The CDR3, as DNA: TGTGCCAGCAGTGCGGGGGGAGGGGACATTCAGTACTTC.

Here the CDR3 DNA reads TGCGCCAGCAGCCAAGATCGTGGGCTTGGAAACACCATATATTTT. Its translation: CASSQDRGLGNTIYF. The chain carries TRBV4-3 and TRBJ1-3, with no clear D. In germline, CDR1 is LGHNA, CDR2 YSLEER. This CDR3 region has 15 residues. V was clipped by 0 bases and J by 3 bases, with 9 bases between them.

The chain carries TRBV13 and TRBJ2-3, with 10 bases fitting TRBD2. Germline lookup yields CDR1 PRHDT and CDR2 FYEKMQ (reference sequence). J gave up 7 bases and V 2 bases, and 6 bases lay outside the gene matches. The CDR3 loop spans 15 amino acids. The CDR3 coding sequence is TGTGCCAGCAGCTTACTAGCGGGGGAAGGGAATACGCAGTATTTT. This gives the protein CASSLLAGEGNTQYF.

V is TRBV19 and J is TRBJ1-2; unclear D gene. The V end was cut by 4 bases, the J end by 5 bases, with 11 bases between. The CDR3 sequence is 13 residues long. Germline values: CDR1 LNHDA, CDR2 SQIVND (reference sequence). This CDR3 is CASSRTEQYGYTF. CDR3 nucleotide sequence: TGTGCCAGTAGTAGGACTGAACAGTATGGCTACACCTTC.

The rearrangement links TRBV15 to TRBJ2-3; 9 bases map to TRBD2. Germline V gene lookup returns CDR1 LNHNV and CDR2 YYDKDF (reference sequence). Trimming removed 3 bases from V and 3 bases from J; junction bases left unmatched: 4. The CDR3 is 15 residues long. DNA for the CDR3: TGTGCCACCAGCAGCCAAAGCGGGAGGACAGATACGCAGTATTTT. Translating it yields CATSSQSGRTDTQYF. The full variable domain, rest sourced from reference TRBV15 and TRBJ2-3, is DAMVIQNPRYQVTQFGKPVTLSCSQTLNHNVMYWYQQKSSQAPKLLFHYYDKDFNNEADTPDNFQSRRPNTSFCFLDIRSPGLGDTAMYLCATSSQSGRTDTQYFGPGTRLTVL.

The V gene is TRBV19, the J gene TRBJ2-7; maybe TRBD1 (5 bases). This CDR3 has 13 residues. V lost 5 bases and J lost 0, with 8 bases in between. Germline CDR1 LNHDA, CDR2 SQIVND (reference sequence). CDR3 bases: TGTGCCAGTAGTGGTCAGGGCTCCTACGAGCAGTACTTC. Translation: CASSGQGSYEQYF.

This chain uses TRBV4-1 with TRBJ2-6; D uncertain. The length of the CDR3 is 14 residues. V lost 7 bases and J lost 1, with 8 bases in between. CDR1 and CDR2 from the germline V gene are MGHRA and YSYEKL. The CDR3 bases are TGCGCCAGCACCCTCGCTTCTGGGGCCAACGTCCTGACTTTC. Its translation: CASTLASGANVLTF.

The rearrangement uses TRBV5-1 and TRBJ1-2, with TRBD1 identical over 11 bases. The V and J ends lost 5 bases and 3 bases, in that order; junction bases with no gene match: 6. The CDR3 contains 15 residues. The germline gives CDR1 SGHRS, CDR2 YFSETQ. DNA for the CDR3: TGCGCCAGCAGTCGGACAGGGGGCGAATACTATGGCTACACCTTC. It is translated as CASSRTGGEYYGYTF.

The rearrangement uses TRBV5-1 and TRBJ1-1, with D unclear. The V end lost 0 bases, the J end lost 1 base, and 10 bases lay between the germline ends. Germline V gene data show CDR1 as SGHRS and CDR2 as YFSETQ. This CDR3 has 15 residues. The CDR3 nucleotides are TGCGCCAGCAGCTTGGGCGGCAGTACGAACACTGAAGCTTTCTTT. Residues: CASSLGGSTNTEAFF.

A single count supports this clone. The chain links TRBV4-1 to TRBJ2-3; D is ambiguous. V was trimmed by 4 bases and J by 6 bases, leaving 8 bases between them. The CDR3 has 12 residues. In germline, CDR1 is MGHRA, CDR2 YSYEKL. In nucleotides, the CDR3 is TGCGCCAGCAGCCCCCTCGGCGATACGCAGTATTTT. This encodes CASSPLGDTQYF.

This chain uses TRBV9 with TRBJ1-1; possibly TRBD1 for D (5 bases). CDR1 SGDLS and CDR2 YYNGEE come from the germline V gene. Trimming took 4 bases from V and 4 from J, leaving 8 bases between them. This CDR3 spans 12 amino acids. The CDR3 DNA reads as TGTGCCAGCAGCCCTCAGGGCACTGAAGCTTTCTTT. Protein: CASSPQGTEAFF.

The J gene is TRBJ2-7, the V gene TRBV11-3; D is uncertain. V was shortened by 2 bases and J by 3 bases, with 8 bases between the two germline ends. Germline lookup yields CDR1 SGHNT and CDR2 YENEEA. The CDR3 covers 13 residues. CDR3 nucleotides: TGTGCCAGCAGCTTAAAGTTGGACTACGAGCAGTACTTC. Encoded protein: CASSLKLDYEQYF.

The chain joins TRBV27 to TRBJ1-2; TRBD1 matches at 10 bases. The CDR3 runs 14 residues. Germline CDR1 is MNHEY and CDR2 is SMNVEV (reference sequence). Trimming took 2 bases from V and 3 from J; bases not matched to a gene: 0. CDR3 coding DNA: TGTGCCAGCAGTTTAGGGACAGGGGACTATGGCTACACCTTC. Translated: CASSLGTGDYGYTF.

The V and J genes are TRBV5-4 and TRBJ1-1; a weak D match, TRBD1 (6 bases). The CDR3 is 16 amino acids. CDR1 is SGHNT, CDR2 YYREEE, per germline (reference sequence). The ends were cut back, 6 bases at V and 5 bases at J, with 23 bases in the middle. CDR3 loop: CASTPQGILFTTEAFF. In nucleotides, the CDR3 is TGTGCCAGCACCCCACAGGGAATTCTTTTTACGACTGAAGCTTTCTTT.

The chain combines TRBV9 with TRBJ2-1; D uncertain. The CDR3 runs to 15 residues. Trimming shortened V by 5 bases and J by 0 bases, and 12 bases separated the two germline ends. Germline V gives CDR1 SGDLS, CDR2 YYNGEE. As DNA, the CDR3 is TGTGCCAGCAGTGTGGATTTTAGCTCCTACAATGAGCAGTTCTTC. Translated: CASSVDFSSYNEQFF. The complete variable domain, with remaining parts taken from reference TRBV9 and TRBJ2-1, reads DSGVTQTPKHLITATGQRVTLRCSPRSGDLSVYWYQQSLDQGLQFLIQYYNGEERAKGNILERFSAQQFPDLHSELNLSSLELGDSALYFCASSVDFSSYNEQFFGPGTRLTVL.

This chain uses TRBV11-1 with TRBJ1-1, with TRBD1 as a possible D gene (6 bases). V shed 3 bases and J shed 1 base, with 6 bases lying between them. Germline CDR1 and CDR2: SGHAT and FQDESV (reference sequence). This CDR3 region has 13 residues. The chain's CDR3 is CASSLGQNTEAFF. CDR3 sequence (DNA): TGTGCCAGCAGCTTGGGACAGAACACTGAAGCTTTCTTT.

This chain joins TRBV7-6 and TRBJ2-6, with D perhaps matching TRBD1 or TRBD2 (5 bases each). Trimming cost V 5 bases and J 0 bases, with 14 bases left between them. The CDR3 spans 17 residues. Per germline, CDR1 SGHVS and CDR2 FNYEAQ. CDR3 amino acids: CASSTGALFSGANVLTF. As DNA, the CDR3 is TGTGCCAGCAGCACCGGGGCCCTCTTCTCTGGGGCCAACGTCCTGACTTTC.

The chain recombines TRBV5-4 with TRBJ2-7, with 9 bases identical to TRBD1. The CDR3 consists of 14 residues. V gave up 4 bases and J gave up 1 base; unmatched junction bases: 3. Per germline, CDR1 SGHNT and CDR2 YYREEE (reference sequence). CDR3 protein: CASSPGQGSYEQYF. The CDR3 coding sequence is TGTGCCAGCAGCCCCGGACAGGGGTCCTACGAGCAGTACTTC.

The gene calls are TRBV2 and TRBJ2-7, with 7 bases that match TRBD2. The CDR3 is 13 amino acids. The trim removed 8 bases at V and 2 bases at J, leaving 6 bases unmatched. Germline CDR1 SNHLY, CDR2 FYNNEI. DNA for the CDR3: TGTGCCAGCTTTGCGGGGACTACCTACGAGCAGTACTTC. This codes for CASFAGTTYEQYF.

CDR3 sequence: CASSLAGGAEQYF. CDR3 nucleotides: TGTGCCAGCAGCTTAGCGGGGGGCGCCGAGCAGTACTTC. The chain links TRBV7-9 to TRBJ2-7, with D perhaps given as TRBD1 or TRBD2 (6 bases each). The length of the CDR3 is 13 residues. The V end lost 0 bases, the J end lost 6 bases, and 9 bases lay between the germline ends. Germline loops: CDR1 SEHNR, CDR2 FQNEAQ (reference sequence).